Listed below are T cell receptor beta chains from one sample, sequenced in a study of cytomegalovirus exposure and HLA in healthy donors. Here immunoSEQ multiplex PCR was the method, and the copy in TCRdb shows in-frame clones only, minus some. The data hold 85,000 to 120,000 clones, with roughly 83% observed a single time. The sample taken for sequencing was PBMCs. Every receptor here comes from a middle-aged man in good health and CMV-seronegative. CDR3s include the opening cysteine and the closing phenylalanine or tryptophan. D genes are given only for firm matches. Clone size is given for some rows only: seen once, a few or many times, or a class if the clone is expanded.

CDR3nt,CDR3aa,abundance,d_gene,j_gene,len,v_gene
TGTGCCAGTGTAAACAGGTTCCCGAACACTGAAGCTTTCTTT,CASVNRFPNTEAFF,.,.,TRBJ1-1,14,TRBV19
TGTGCCAGCAGGCTATCGGGCAATGAGCAGTTCTTC,CASRLSGNEQFF,.,.,TRBJ2-1,12,TRBV13
TGCGCCAGCAGCCAGGCAGGGTACAATCAGCCCCAGCATTTT,CASSQAGYNQPQHF,.,.,TRBJ1-5,14,TRBV4-1
TGTGCCACCAGCAGAGGTTCCAGGGTGGTTAACCCCCTCCACTTT,CATSRGSRVVNPLHF,.,.,TRBJ1-6,15,TRBV15
TGTGCCAGTAGAGGGGGGGAGAGGCGGATCTTC,CASRGGERRIF,once,.,TRBJ2-1,11,TRBV19
TGTGCCTGGAGTGTAGGCAGGGAGGGGACTGAAGCTTTCTTT,CAWSVGREGTEAFF,few,.,TRBJ1-1,14,TRBV30
TGTGCCAGCAGGTCCCTAGCGGGGGGCTACACAGATACGCAGTATTTT,CASRSLAGGYTDTQYF,.,TRBD2,TRBJ2-3,16,TRBV4-2
TGTGCCACCAGCAGGGATCGACAGGCAAACATTCAGTACTTC,CATSRDRQANIQYF,few,.,TRBJ2-4,14,TRBV15
TGTGCCAGCAGCAAAGAGGGGACAGGGGCCTACGGCTACACCTTC,CASSKEGTGAYGYTF,few,.,TRBJ1-2,15,TRBV21-1
TGCGCCAGCAGTGAGGGGAGCGGCCTAGGGCTACATACGCAGTATTTT,CASSEGSGLGLHTQYF,.,.,TRBJ2-3,16,TRBV10-1
TGTGCCAGCTCCAGGGGAACGGTTTACGAGCAGTACTTC,CASSRGTVYEQYF,.,.,TRBJ2-7,13,TRBV18
TGCGCCAGCAGCTTCGGGACAACCCGGGATACGCAGTATTTT,CASSFGTTRDTQYF,.,.,TRBJ2-3,14,TRBV5-1
TGCGCCAGCAGCCAAGAGGTACAGGGTTACCTCTATGGCTACACCTTC,CASSQEVQGYLYGYTF,.,.,TRBJ1-2,16,TRBV4-3
TGTGCCAGCAGCTTTTCAGACTACGAGCAGTACTTC,CASSFSDYEQYF,few,.,TRBJ2-7,12,TRBV7-2
TGTGCCAGCAGCTTTTTTGGGACAGGGGACGACAATCAGCCCCAGCATTTT,CASSFFGTGDDNQPQHF,.,TRBD1,TRBJ1-5,17,TRBV5-8
TGTGCCAGCAGCTTCCCATACGCAGGCAGTGAAGCTTTCTTT,CASSFPYAGSEAFF,.,.,TRBJ1-1,14,TRBV7-9
TGTGCCAGCAGCCCCTCTAGCGGGGGGGCAGATACGCAGTATTTT,CASSPSSGGADTQYF,.,TRBD2,TRBJ2-3,15,TRBV2
TGTGCCAGCAGCCCCCTAGAGACCCAGTACTTC,CASSPLETQYF,.,.,TRBJ2-5,11,TRBV2
TGTGCCAGCAGTACAAAGGGTAGGGGCACTGAAGCTTTCTTT,CASSTKGRGTEAFF,.,.,TRBJ1-1,14,TRBV6-6
TGTGCCAGCGGGTACCGGGACAGCTACTACAATGAGCAGTTCTTC,CASGYRDSYYNEQFF,.,TRBD1,TRBJ2-1,15,TRBV6-1
TGTGCCAGCAGTTACGTCGGGGAAACATACAATGAGCAGTTCTTC,CASSYVGETYNEQFF,.,.,TRBJ2-1,15,TRBV6-6
TGTGCCATCACTACGACAGGGGGCGCGGATAACTATGGCTACACCTTC,CAITTTGGADNYGYTF,.,TRBD1,TRBJ1-2,16,TRBV28
TGTGCCAGCAGCTTAGGGCAGGGGGCCTACGAGCAGTACTTC,CASSLGQGAYEQYF,.,TRBD1,TRBJ2-7,14,TRBV7-9
TGTGCCAGCAGCTTACTCGGCGGGGGGGCAGCAGATACGCAGTATTTT,CASSLLGGGAADTQYF,.,TRBD2,TRBJ2-3,16,TRBV7-3
TGTGCCAGCAGCCAGGAACAGGGGGCCTATGGCTACACCTTC,CASSQEQGAYGYTF,.,TRBD1,TRBJ1-2,14,TRBV4-2
TGTGCCAGCAGCTTTTCCTTCGGGTCCGCTGGAAACACCATATATTTT,CASSFSFGSAGNTIYF,.,.,TRBJ1-3,16,TRBV13
TGTGCCAGAAGTTTTCCCTCGGACAGGTCTACAGGACAGCCCCAGCATTTT,CARSFPSDRSTGQPQHF,.,.,TRBJ1-5,17,TRBV7-5
TGTGCCAGCAGTTTCAGTCCCGGGAACAATCAGCCCCAGCATTTT,CASSFSPGNNQPQHF,.,.,TRBJ1-5,15,TRBV27
TGTGCCAGCAGCTGGGCCGAAAAACTGTTTTTT,CASSWAEKLFF,.,.,TRBJ1-4,11,TRBV7-9
TGTGCCAGCAGTCGCGGACTGCCTAACTATGGCTACACCTTC,CASSRGLPNYGYTF,.,.,TRBJ1-2,14,TRBV6-5
TGTGCCAGCAGCCCCCGAATTCTAAATCAGCCCCAGCATTTT,CASSPRILNQPQHF,.,.,TRBJ1-5,14,TRBV27
TGTGCCAGCAGCTTAGGAGGCGGAAGGTTGCCCTATAATTCACCCCTCCACTTT,CASSLGGGRLPYNSPLHF,.,.,TRBJ1-6,18,TRBV7-9
TGTGCCAGCAGCGCGCTGAAGTGGGAGGGAGGCTATGGCTACACCTTC,CASSALKWEGGYGYTF,.,.,TRBJ1-2,16,TRBV7-9
TGTGCCAGCAGTTACAGGGGGAACACTGAAGCTTTCTTT,CASSYRGNTEAFF,.,.,TRBJ1-1,13,TRBV6-5
TGTGTCAGCAGTGAAAGGGGACTAGCGGGGGGCGAGCAGTACTTC,CVSSERGLAGGEQYF,.,TRBD2,TRBJ2-7,15,TRBV6-1
TGTGCCAGTAGTGGGCAGGGTGGACCTAATTCACCCCTCCACTTT,CASSGQGGPNSPLHF,.,.,TRBJ1-6,15,TRBV19
TGTGCCAGCAGACAGAGGGGGACAGTACAAGAGACCCAGTACTTC,CASRQRGTVQETQYF,.,TRBD1,TRBJ2-5,15,TRBV7-2